Following are 8 T cell receptor beta chains from one sample sequenced in a study of T cell repertoires in cytomegalovirus infection. TCRdb reprocessed the reads via MiXCR and lists one record per CDR3 protein. The sample records just over 450,000 distinct CDR3 sequences, 42% being singletons. Antigen specificity for these receptors is unknown. The specimen was cultured PBMCs, collected from culture after CMV antigen stimulation. The receptors here all came from a human donor in good health (CMV status not recorded). Some clones in this sample may be carry-over from other donors' samples.

This clonotype has a count of ten or more. This rearrangement joins TRBV7-2 to TRBJ2-3, with 11 bases matching TRBD2. CDR1 SGHTA and CDR2 FQGNSA come from the germline V gene. The CDR3 runs 16 residues. The V and J ends lost 3 bases and 5 bases, in that order; junction bases with no gene match: 7. Here the CDR3 DNA reads TGTGCCAGCAGCTTCGCACCCGGGACTAGCGGAGATACGCAGTATTTT. It translates to CASSFAPGTSGDTQYF.

This clonotype was observed a few times. J is TRBJ2-3 and V is TRBV11-2; 8 bases are a match to TRBD2. Per germline, CDR1 SGHAT and CDR2 FQNNGV. Germline trimming cut 3 bases from V and 3 bases from J; bases unmatched to any gene: 8. There are 16 residues in the CDR3. The DNA of the CDR3 is TGTGCCAGCAGCTTGGTAGCGGGGTTTGGAACAGATACGCAGTATTTT. It yields the protein CASSLVAGFGTDTQYF.

This clonotype showed up just a few times. The chain joins TRBV7-8 to TRBJ2-7; a weak D match, TRBD2 (5 bases). The CDR3 length is 14 residues. V lost 1 base and J 3 bases, leaving 10 bases between the germline ends. Germline V gene data show CDR1 as SGHVS and CDR2 as FQNEAQ. CDR3 residues: CASSLDGRSYEQYF. The CDR3 DNA reads as TGTGCCAGCAGCTTAGATGGGAGAAGCTACGAGCAGTACTTC.

The chain links TRBV2 to TRBJ1-5; no firm D call. V dropped 2 bases and J dropped 0 bases, with 5 bases sitting between them. CDR1 and CDR2 from the germline V gene are SNHLY and FYNNEI. CDR3 length: 14 amino acids. CDR3 amino acids: CASSEILSNQPQHF. The CDR3 DNA follows: TGTGCCAGCAGTGAAATACTTAGCAATCAGCCCCAGCATTTT.

The genes are TRBV10-3 and TRBJ1-2; 7 positions match TRBD1. CDR1 and CDR2 from the germline V gene are ENHRY and SYGVKD. The trim removed 0 bases at V and 0 bases at J, leaving 1 base unmatched. CDR3 length equals 15 residues. The CDR3: CAISESGQSNYGYTF. Here the CDR3 DNA reads TGTGCCATCAGTGAGTCGGGACAGTCTAACTATGGCTACACCTTC.

The V gene is TRBV9, the J gene TRBJ2-3, with D tentatively TRBD1 or TRBD2 (5 bases each). Germline assignment: CDR1 SGDLS and CDR2 YYNGEE. V lost 3 bases to trimming and J lost 6 bases, with 17 bases between them. The CDR3 loop spans 15 amino acids. The CDR3 nucleotides are TGTGCCAGCAGCGCGAGTCCGGGGCCCGGGGATACGCAGTATTTT. Its protein product is CASSASPGPGDTQYF. Variable domain in full (rest from reference TRBV9 and TRBJ2-3): DSGVTQTPKHLITATGQRVTLRCSPRSGDLSVYWYQQSLDQGLQFLIQYYNGEERAKGNILERFSAQQFPDLHSELNLSSLELGDSALYFCASSASPGPGDTQYFGPGTRLTVL.

This clonotype was seen a few times. The CDR3 reads CASSWGLNSGNTIYF. The DNA for the CDR3 is TGTGCCAGCAGCTGGGGGCTTAACTCTGGAAACACCATATATTTT. The V call is TRBV7-9, the J call TRBJ1-3, with a tentative D call TRBD1 (6 bases). V lost 4 bases and J 0 bases, leaving 10 bases between the germline ends. Germline-derived CDR1 and CDR2 are SEHNR and FQNEAQ (reference sequence). This CDR3 region has 15 residues.

The chain uses TRBV11-2 and TRBJ2-7; D possibly uses TRBD1 or TRBD2 (5 bases each). The ends were cut back, 4 bases at V and 3 bases at J, with 16 bases in the middle. This CDR3 is 15 amino acids long. CDR1 is SGHAT and CDR2 is FQNNGV in the germline V gene. CDR3 region: CASSSIRDHRYEQYF. CDR3 DNA: TGTGCCAGCAGCTCAATCCGGGACCACCGCTACGAGCAGTACTTC.